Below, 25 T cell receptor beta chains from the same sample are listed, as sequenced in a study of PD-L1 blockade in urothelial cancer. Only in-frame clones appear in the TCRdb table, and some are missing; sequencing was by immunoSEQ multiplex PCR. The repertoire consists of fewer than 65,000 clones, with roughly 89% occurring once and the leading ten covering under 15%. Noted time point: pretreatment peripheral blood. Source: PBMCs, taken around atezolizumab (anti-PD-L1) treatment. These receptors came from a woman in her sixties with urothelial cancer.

The CDR3 nucleotides read TGTGCCAGCAAAAGTAGCGGGAGGGCCTTTACAGATACGCAGTATTTT. Protein: CASKSSGRAFTDTQYF. This rearrangement joins TRBV28 to TRBJ2-3, with 11 bases lining up with TRBD2. The CDR3 spans 16 residues. CDR1 and CDR2 (germline): MDHEN, SYDVKM. V gave up 7 bases and J gave up 3 bases; unmatched junction bases: 9.

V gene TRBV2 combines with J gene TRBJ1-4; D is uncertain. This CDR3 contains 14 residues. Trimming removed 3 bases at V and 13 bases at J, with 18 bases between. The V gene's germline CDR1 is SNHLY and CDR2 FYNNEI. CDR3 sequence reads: CASSDVTLNTGLFF. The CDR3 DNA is TGTGCCAGCAGTGACGTAACCCTCAACACGGGACTGTTTTTT.

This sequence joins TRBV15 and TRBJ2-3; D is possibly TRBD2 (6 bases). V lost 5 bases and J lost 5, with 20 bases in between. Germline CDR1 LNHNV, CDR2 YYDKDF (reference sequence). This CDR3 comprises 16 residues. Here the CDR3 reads CATSWGPRLALDTQYF. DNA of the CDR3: TGTGCCACCAGCTGGGGACCCCGTCTAGCGTTAGATACGCAGTATTTT.

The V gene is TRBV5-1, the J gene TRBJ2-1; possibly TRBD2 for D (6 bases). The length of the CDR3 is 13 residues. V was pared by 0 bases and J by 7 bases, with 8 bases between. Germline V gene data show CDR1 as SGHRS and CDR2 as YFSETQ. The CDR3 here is CASSLGAGNEQFF. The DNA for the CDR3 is TGCGCCAGCAGCTTGGGGGCGGGGAATGAGCAGTTCTTC.

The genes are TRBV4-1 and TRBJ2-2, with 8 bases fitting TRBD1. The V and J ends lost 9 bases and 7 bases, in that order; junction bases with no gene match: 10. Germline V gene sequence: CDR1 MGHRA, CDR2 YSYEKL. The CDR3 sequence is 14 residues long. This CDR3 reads CASSGDRLIGELFF. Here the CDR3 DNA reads TGCGCCAGTTCTGGGGACAGGCTAATCGGGGAGCTGTTTTTT.

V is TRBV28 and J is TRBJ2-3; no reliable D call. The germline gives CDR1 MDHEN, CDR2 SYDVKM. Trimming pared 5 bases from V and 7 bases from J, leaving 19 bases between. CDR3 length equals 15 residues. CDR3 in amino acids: CASSPSTLRGNTQYF. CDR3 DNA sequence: TGTGCCAGCAGTCCTTCAACTCTAAGAGGCAATACGCAGTATTTT.

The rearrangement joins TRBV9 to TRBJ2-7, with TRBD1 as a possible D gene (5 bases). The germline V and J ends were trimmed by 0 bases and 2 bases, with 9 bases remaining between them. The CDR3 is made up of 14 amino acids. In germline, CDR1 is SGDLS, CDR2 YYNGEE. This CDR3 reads CASSVGIGAYEQYF. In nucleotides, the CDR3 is TGTGCCAGCAGCGTAGGGATAGGGGCCTACGAGCAGTACTTC.

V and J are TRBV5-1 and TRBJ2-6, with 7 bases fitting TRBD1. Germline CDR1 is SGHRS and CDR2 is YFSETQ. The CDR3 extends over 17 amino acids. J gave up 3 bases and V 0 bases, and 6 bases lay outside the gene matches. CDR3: CASSLEGALLGANVLTF. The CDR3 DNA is TGCGCCAGCAGCTTGGAGGGGGCTCTGCTTGGGGCCAACGTCCTGACTTTC.

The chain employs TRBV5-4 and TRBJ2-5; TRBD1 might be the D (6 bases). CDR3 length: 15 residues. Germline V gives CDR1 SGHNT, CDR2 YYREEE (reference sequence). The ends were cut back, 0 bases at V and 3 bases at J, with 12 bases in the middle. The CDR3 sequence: CASSLGGTNEETQYF. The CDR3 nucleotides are TGTGCCAGCAGCTTGGGGGGGACAAACGAAGAGACCCAGTACTTC.

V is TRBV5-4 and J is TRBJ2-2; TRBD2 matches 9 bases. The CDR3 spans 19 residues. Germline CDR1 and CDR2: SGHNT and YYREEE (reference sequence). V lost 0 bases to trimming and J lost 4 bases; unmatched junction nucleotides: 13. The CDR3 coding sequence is TGTGCCAGCAGCTTGGCCGGGGGCCTAGCGGGAAGCGGCACCGGGGAGCTGTTTTTT. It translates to CASSLAGGLAGSGTGELFF.

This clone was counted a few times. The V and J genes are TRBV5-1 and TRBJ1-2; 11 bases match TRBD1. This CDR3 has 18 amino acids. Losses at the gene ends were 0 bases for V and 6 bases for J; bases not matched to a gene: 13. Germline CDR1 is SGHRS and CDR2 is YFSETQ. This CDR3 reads CASSLGANRDRGDHGYTF. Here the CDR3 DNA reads TGCGCCAGCAGCTTGGGGGCAAACCGGGACAGGGGGGATCATGGCTACACCTTC. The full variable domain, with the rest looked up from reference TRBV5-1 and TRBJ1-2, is KAGVTQTPRYLIKTRGQQVTLSCSPISGHRSVSWYQQTPGQGLQFLFEYFSETQRNKGNFPGRFSGRQFSNSRSEMNVSTLELGDSALYLCASSLGANRDRGDHGYTFGSGTRLTVV.

CDR3 coding DNA: TGTGCCAGCAGCGCCGCCGGGACAGGGAGTTACGAGCAGTACTTC. This gives the protein CASSAAGTGSYEQYF. This chain uses TRBV7-2 with TRBJ2-7, with 9 bases fitting TRBD1. CDR1 SGHTA and CDR2 FQGNSA come from the germline V gene. The V gene end was trimmed by 5 bases and the J gene end by 4 bases; junction bases not matched to a gene: 9. This CDR3 contains 15 residues.

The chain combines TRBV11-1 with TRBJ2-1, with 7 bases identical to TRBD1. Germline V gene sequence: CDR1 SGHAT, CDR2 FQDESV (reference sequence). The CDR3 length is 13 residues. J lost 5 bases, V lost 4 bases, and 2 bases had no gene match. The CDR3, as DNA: TGTGCCAGCAGCTCGGGACAGCACAATGAGCAGTTCTTC. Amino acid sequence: CASSSGQHNEQFF.

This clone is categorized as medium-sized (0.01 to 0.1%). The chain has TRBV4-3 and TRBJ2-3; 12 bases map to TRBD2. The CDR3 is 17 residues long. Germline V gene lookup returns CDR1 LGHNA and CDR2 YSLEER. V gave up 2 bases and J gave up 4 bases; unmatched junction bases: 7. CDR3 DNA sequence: TGCGCCAGCAGCCAACATATACTAGCGGGAGGCGCAGATACGCAGTATTTT. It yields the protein CASSQHILAGGADTQYF.

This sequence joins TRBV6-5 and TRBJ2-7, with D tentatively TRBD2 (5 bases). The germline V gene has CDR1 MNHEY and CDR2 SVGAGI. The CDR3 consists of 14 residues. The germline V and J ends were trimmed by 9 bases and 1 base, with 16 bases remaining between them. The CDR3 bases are TGTGCCAGTTCCGCGGGCTCTAAATCCTACGAGCAGTACTTC. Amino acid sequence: CASSAGSKSYEQYF.

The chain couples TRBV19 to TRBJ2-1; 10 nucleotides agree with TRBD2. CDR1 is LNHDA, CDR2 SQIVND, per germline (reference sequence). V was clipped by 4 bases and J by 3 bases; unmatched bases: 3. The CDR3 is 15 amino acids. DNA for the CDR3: TGTGCCAGTAGTAAAAGACTAGCGGGCTACAATGAGCAGTTCTTC. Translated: CASSKRLAGYNEQFF.

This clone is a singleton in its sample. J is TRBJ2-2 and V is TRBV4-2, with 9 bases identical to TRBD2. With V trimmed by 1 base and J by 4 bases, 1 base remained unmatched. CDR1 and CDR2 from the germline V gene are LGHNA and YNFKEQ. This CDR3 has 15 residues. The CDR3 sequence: CASSQGGLATGELFF. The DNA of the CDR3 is TGTGCCAGCAGCCAAGGGGGACTAGCCACCGGGGAGCTGTTTTTT.

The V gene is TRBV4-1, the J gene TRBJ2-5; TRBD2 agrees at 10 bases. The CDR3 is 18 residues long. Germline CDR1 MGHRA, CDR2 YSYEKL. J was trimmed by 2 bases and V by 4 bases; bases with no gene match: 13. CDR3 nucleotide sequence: TGCGCCAGCAGCCTAGGACTAGCGGCCCTAGGATCACAAGAGACCCAGTACTTC. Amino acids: CASSLGLAALGSQETQYF.

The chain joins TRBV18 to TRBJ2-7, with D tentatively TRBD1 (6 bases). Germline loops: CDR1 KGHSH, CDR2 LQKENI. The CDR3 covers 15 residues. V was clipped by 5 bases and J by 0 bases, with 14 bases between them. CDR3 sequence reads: CASSSMGAHSYEQYF. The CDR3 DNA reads TGTGCCAGCTCATCGATGGGGGCCCACTCCTACGAGCAGTACTTC.

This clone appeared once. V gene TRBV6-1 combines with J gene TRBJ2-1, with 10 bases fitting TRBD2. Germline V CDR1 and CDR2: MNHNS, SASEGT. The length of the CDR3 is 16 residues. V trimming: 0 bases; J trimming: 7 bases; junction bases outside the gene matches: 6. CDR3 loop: CASSEAWSGGGNEQFF. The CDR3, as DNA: TGTGCCAGCAGTGAAGCTTGGAGCGGGGGGGGTAATGAGCAGTTCTTC.

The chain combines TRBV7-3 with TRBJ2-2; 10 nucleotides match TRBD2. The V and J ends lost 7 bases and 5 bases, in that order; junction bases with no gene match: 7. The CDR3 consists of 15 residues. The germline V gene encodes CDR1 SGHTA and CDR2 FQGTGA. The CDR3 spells CASTSGGAGTGELFF. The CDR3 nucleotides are TGTGCCAGCACAAGCGGGGGGGCCGGTACCGGGGAGCTGTTTTTT. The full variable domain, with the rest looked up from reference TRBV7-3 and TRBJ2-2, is GAGVSQTPSNKVTEKGKYVELRCDPISGHTALYWYRQSLGQGPEFLIYFQGTGAADDSGLPNDRFFAVRPEGSVSTLKIQRTERGDSAVYLCASTSGGAGTGELFFGEGSRLTVL.

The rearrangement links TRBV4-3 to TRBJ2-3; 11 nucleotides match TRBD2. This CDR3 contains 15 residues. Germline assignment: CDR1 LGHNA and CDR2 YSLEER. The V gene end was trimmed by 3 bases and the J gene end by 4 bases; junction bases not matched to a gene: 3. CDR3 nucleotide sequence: TGCGCCAGCAGCCATAGCGGGAGGGCCGCAGATACGCAGTATTTT. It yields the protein CASSHSGRAADTQYF.

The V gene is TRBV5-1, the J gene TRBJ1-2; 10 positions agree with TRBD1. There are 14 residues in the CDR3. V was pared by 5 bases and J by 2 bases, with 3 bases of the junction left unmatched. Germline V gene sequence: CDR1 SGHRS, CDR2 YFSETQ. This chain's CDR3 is CASSKDRGNYGYTF. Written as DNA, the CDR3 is TGCGCCAGCAGTAAGGACAGGGGGAACTATGGCTACACCTTC.

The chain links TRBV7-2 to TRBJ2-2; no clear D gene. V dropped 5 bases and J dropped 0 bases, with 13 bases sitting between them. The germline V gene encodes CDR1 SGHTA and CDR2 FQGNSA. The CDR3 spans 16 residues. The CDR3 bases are TGTGCCAGCAGCCCGCGGTCCTCCCCGAACACCGGGGAGCTGTTTTTT. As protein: CASSPRSSPNTGELFF. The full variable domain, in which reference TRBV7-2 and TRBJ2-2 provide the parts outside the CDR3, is GAGVSQSPSNKVTEKGKDVELRCDPISGHTALYWYRQSLGQGLEFLIYFQGNSAPDKSGLPSDRFSAERTGGSVSTLTIQRTQQEDSAVYLCASSPRSSPNTGELFFGEGSRLTVL.

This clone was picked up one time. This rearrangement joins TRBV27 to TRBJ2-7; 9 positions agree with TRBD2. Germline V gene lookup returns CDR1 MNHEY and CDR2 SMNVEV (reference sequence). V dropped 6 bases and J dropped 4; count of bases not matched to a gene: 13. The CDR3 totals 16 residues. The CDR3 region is CASSSILAGGAYEQYF. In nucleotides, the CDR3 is TGTGCCAGCAGCTCCATTTTGGCGGGGGGGGCTTACGAGCAGTACTTC.